This TCR beta chain comes out of a study of blood T cell repertoires in COVID-19. As for the study in general: Both acute and convalescent COVID-19 samples were obtained from the United States, Italy and Spain. PBMCs, B-cell-depleted T cells, or T cells provided the cDNA or gDNA that made up the material.

The CDR3 is 14 amino acids. The junction had 6 bases not matched to a gene; V was cut back by 5 bases and J by 2 bases. Germline V gene sequence: CDR1 MNHEY, CDR2 SMNVEV (reference sequence). Here immunoSEQ multiplex PCR was the method, and the copy in TCRdb shows in-frame clones only, minus some. The data contain approximately 300,000 clones, roughly 89% of them seen just once; the ten biggest clones take up 3.5% to 5%. The rearrangement joins TRBV27 to TRBJ2-7, with 7 bases fitting TRBD2. The sequenced sample consisted of PBMCs or T cells enriched from blood (not recorded which). The receptor was derived from a woman aged 18-29 years with acute COVID-19. The CDR3 DNA reads as TGTGCCAGCAGTATGGGGGGAGGGCCCTACGAGCAGTACTTC. It specifies CASSMGGGPYEQYF.